This TCR beta chain was captured in a study of blood T cells in healthy people across ages. There were at least 6 micrograms of total RNA extracted from every sample. Primed by a sample-barcoded 5' primer and a J-beta primer mix, a second PCR proceeded for about 6 to 12 cycles. Every cDNA molecule carried a tag from a template-switch adaptor bearing 12 random nucleotides. MiXCR, applied by TCRdb to the 5' RACE reads, yields one record per CDR3 protein. The table has about 590,000 distinct CDR3 sequences, about 30% seen once; the top ten hold approximately 14%. This clonotype has a count of ten or more. The CDR3 runs to 16 residues. CDR1 is DFQATT and CDR2 is SNEGSKA in the germline V gene (reference sequence). V shed 0 bases and J 6 bases; nucleotides not matched to a gene: 9.

The material sequenced was blood. The V call is TRBV20-1, the J call TRBJ2-3; 10 bases agree with TRBD2. This TCR was sampled from an elderly woman in good health. CDR3 DNA sequence: TGCAGTGCTAGAGATCGCCTAGCGGGGGTAGCCGATACGCAGTATTTT. Its translation is CSARDRLAGVADTQYF.